This T cell receptor (beta chain) was documented in a study of human T cells and chemical hapten exposure. From the RACE reads, TCRdb called clonotypes with MiXCR, one entry per CDR3 protein. The table includes about 350,000 distinct CDR3 sequences, 4.5% to 7% detected once. This clonotype was observed at least ten times. The CDR3 loop spans 12 amino acids. Germline-derived CDR1 and CDR2 are SGHAT and FQNNGV. Trimming stripped 0 bases from V and 12 bases from J, with 12 bases between. Regarding time point: pre-sensitization, week 0. Treatment indicated: therapeutic diphenylcyclopropenone sensitization with weekly scalp DPC.

The starting material was whole blood, obtained in connection with sensitization to the hapten diphenylcyclopropenone (DPC). The chain couples TRBV11-2 to TRBJ2-7, with D uncertain. The clonotype was recovered from a woman under 30 with alopecia areata. Some clones in this sample may be carry-over from other donors' samples. Written as DNA, the CDR3 is TGTGCCAGCAGCTTAGATCGGGCCCCGGGGTACTTC. This codes for CASSLDRAPGYF.